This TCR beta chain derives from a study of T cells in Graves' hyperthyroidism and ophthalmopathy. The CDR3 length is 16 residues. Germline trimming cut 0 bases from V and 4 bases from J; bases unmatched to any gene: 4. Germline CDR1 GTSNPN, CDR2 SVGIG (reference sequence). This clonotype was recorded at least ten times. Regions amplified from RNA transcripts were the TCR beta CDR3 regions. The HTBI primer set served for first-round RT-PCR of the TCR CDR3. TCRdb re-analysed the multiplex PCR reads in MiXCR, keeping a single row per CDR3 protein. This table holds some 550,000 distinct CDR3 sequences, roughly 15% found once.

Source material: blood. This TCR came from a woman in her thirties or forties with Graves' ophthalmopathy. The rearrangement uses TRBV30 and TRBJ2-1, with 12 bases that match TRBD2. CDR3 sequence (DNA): TGTGCCTGGAGTGTACTTGGACTAGCGGGGTACAATGAGCAGTTCTTC. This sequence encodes CAWSVLGLAGYNEQFF.